These 6 T cell receptor beta chains were sequenced from one sample in a study of cytomegalovirus exposure and HLA in healthy donors. It was with 60 Vbeta and 13 Jbeta primers that the PCR ran. Measured with immunoSEQ multiplex PCR; TCRdb has only the in-frame clones, and not every one. The repertoire has 45,000 to 60,000 clones, about 72% of them found once; the top ten carry 5% to 6.5%. Sequenced input: PBMCs. The origin of the receptors is a man under 40 in good health and CMV-seronegative.

The rearrangement links TRBV5-1 to TRBJ1-1; no reliable D call. The CDR3 sequence is 15 residues long. Germline-derived CDR1 and CDR2 are SGHRS and YFSETQ. Trimming stripped 1 base from V and 2 bases from J, with 12 bases between. The CDR3 here is CASSLIGEFNTEAFF. DNA for the CDR3: TGCGCCAGCAGCTTGATTGGGGAGTTCAACACTGAAGCTTTCTTT.

The J gene is TRBJ2-5, the V gene TRBV5-6, with a weak D call TRBD1 (5 bases). Germline loops: CDR1 SGHDT, CDR2 YYEEEE. This CDR3 has 13 residues. V was trimmed by 4 bases and J by 3 bases, leaving 10 bases between them. The CDR3 is CASSKTAKETQYF. CDR3 DNA sequence: TGTGCCAGCAGCAAGACAGCTAAAGAGACCCAGTACTTC. The full variable domain, its missing parts supplied by reference TRBV5-6 and TRBJ2-5, is DAGVTQSPTHLIKTRGQQVTLRCSPKSGHDTVSWYQQALGQGPQFIFQYYEEEERQRGNFPDRFSGHQFPNYSSELNVNALLLGDSALYLCASSKTAKETQYFGPGTRLLVL.

The chain links TRBV29-1 to TRBJ1-1; D ambiguous. Trimming removed 5 bases from V and 3 bases from J, with 10 bases in between. The CDR3 runs to 12 residues. CDR1 SQVTM and CDR2 ANQGSEA come from the germline V gene. CDR3 DNA: TGCAGCGTTCGGGGTGAGGACACTGAAGCTTTCTTT. It specifies CSVRGEDTEAFF.

The chain links TRBV28 to TRBJ1-1, with D perhaps matching TRBD1 (6 bases). The germline CDR1 and CDR2 sequences are MDHEN and SYDVKM. The CDR3 has 16 residues. The germline V and J ends were trimmed by 11 bases and 1 base, with 23 bases remaining between them. CDR3 nucleotides: TGTGCCGCACGGCGGGGGCGAACCGTCTGGAACACTGAAGCTTTCTTT. Translating gives CAARRGRTVWNTEAFF. The full variable domain, completed using reference TRBV28 and TRBJ1-1, is DVKVTQSSRYLVKRTGEKVFLECVQDMDHENMFWYRQDPGLGLRLIYFSYDVKMKEKGDIPEGYSVSREKKERFSLILESASTNQTSMYLCAARRGRTVWNTEAFFGQGTRLTVV.

This clone was counted once. The CDR3 spells CSVSLARGPDTQYF. CDR3 nucleotide sequence: TGCAGCGTTAGTCTAGCCAGGGGCCCAGATACGCAGTATTTT. The chain carries TRBV29-1 and TRBJ2-3, with D maybe TRBD1 (6 bases). Trimming stripped 5 bases from V and 4 bases from J, with 16 bases between. The length of the CDR3 is 14 residues. The germline V gene encodes CDR1 SQVTM and CDR2 ANQGSEA.

J is TRBJ2-3 and V is TRBV2; 9 nucleotides line up with TRBD1. This CDR3 contains 16 residues. Germline V gene sequence: CDR1 SNHLY, CDR2 FYNNEI. Trimming took 8 bases from V and 1 from J; bases not matched to a gene: 10. CDR3 sequence reads: CASGRQGGWGTDTQYF. The CDR3 DNA is TGTGCCAGCGGGAGACAGGGGGGATGGGGCACAGATACGCAGTATTTT.